This TCR beta chain was captured in a study of CD8 T cells in Susac syndrome. Note on this clonotype: Its target is unknown.

Random-hexamer reverse transcription was applied to roughly 0.5 to 1 ug RNA. A multiplex approach, immunoSEQ multiplex PCR, amplified TCR beta CDR3 across 54 Vbeta and 13 Jbeta. MiXCR, applied by TCRdb to the immunoSEQ multiplex PCR reads, yields one record per CDR3 protein. In the table there are 200,000 to 300,000 distinct CDR3 sequences, 96% of which are singletons. General study findings and limits: As the study acknowledged, the number of individuals who were part of its TCR sequencing and HLA analysis was relatively small.

CDR3 length: 18 residues. The clonotype comes from a human donor with Susac syndrome. The material sequenced was CD4+ T cells from PBMCs. The chain couples TRBV1 to TRBJ2-1; the D call in the table, TRBD2, was not verified against the DNA. TRBV1 is a listed pseudogene. The CDR3: CTSSQHIPASGPTNEQFF. CDR3 in DNA: TGCACCAGCAGCCAACATATCCCTGCTAGCGGTCCCACCAATGAGCAGTTCTTC.